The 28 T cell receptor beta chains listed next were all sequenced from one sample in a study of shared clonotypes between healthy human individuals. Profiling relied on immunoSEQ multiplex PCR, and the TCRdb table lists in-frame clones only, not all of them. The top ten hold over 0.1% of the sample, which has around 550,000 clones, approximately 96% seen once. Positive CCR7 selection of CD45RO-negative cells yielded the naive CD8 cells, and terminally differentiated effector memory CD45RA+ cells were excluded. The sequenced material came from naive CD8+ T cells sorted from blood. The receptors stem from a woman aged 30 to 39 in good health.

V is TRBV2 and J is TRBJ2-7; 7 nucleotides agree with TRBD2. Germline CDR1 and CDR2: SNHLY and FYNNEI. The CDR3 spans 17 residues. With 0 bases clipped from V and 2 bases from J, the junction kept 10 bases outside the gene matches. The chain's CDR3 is CASSEAPAGPLTYEQYF. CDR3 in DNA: TGTGCCAGCAGTGAAGCACCAGCGGGACCACTAACCTACGAGCAGTACTTC.

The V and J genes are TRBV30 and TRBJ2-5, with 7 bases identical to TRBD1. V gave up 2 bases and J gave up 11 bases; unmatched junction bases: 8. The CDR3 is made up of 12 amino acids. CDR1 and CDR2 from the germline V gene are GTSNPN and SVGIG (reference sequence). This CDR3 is CAWSQDRKEQYF. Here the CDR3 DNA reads TGTGCCTGGAGTCAGGACAGGAAAGAGCAGTACTTC.

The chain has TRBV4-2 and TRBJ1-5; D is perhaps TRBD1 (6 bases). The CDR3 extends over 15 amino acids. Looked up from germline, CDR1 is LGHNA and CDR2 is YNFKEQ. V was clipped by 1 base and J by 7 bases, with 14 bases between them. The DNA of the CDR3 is TGTGCCAGCAGCCAAGTACTGGGGGGCTGGCAGCCCCAGCATTTT. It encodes CASSQVLGGWQPQHF.

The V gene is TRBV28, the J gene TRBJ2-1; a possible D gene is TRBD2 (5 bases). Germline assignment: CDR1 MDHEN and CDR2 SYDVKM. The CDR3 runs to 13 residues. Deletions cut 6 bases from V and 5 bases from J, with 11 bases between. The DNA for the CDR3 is TGTGCCAGCAGACATGGACTTGACAATGAGCAGTTCTTC. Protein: CASRHGLDNEQFF.

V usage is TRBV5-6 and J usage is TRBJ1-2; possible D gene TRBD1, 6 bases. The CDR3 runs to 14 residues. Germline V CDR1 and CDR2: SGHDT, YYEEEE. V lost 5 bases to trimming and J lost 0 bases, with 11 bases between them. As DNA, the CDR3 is TGTGCCAGCAGTCCACAGGGAACTAACTATGGCTACACCTTC. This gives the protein CASSPQGTNYGYTF.

CDR3: CASSLGHWGYTF. The CDR3 coding sequence is TGTGCCAGCAGCTTAGGACACTGGGGCTACACCTTC. This sequence joins TRBV11-2 and TRBJ1-2; D gene unclear. CDR3 length equals 12 residues. Germline V gene data show CDR1 as SGHAT and CDR2 as FQNNGV. The germline V and J ends were trimmed by 1 base and 8 bases, with 8 bases remaining between them.

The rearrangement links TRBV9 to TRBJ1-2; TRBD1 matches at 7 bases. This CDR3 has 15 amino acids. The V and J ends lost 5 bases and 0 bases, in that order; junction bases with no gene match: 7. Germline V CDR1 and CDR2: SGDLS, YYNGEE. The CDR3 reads CASSGTAPANYGYTF. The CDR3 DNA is TGTGCCAGCAGTGGGACAGCCCCGGCTAACTATGGCTACACCTTC.

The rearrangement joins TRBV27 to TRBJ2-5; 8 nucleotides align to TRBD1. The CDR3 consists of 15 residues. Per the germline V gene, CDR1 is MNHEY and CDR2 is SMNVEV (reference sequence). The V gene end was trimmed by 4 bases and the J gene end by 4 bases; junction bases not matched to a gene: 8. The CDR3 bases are TGTGCCAGCAGTTGGGCAGGGGGCATAGGAGAGACCCAGTACTTC. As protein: CASSWAGGIGETQYF.

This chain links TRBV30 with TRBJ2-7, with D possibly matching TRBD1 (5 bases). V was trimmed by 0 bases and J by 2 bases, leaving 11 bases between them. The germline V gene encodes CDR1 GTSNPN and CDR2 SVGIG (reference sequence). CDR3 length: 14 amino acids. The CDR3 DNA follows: TGTGCCTGGAGTGTACGATCAGGGCCCTACGAGCAGTACTTC. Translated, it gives CAWSVRSGPYEQYF.

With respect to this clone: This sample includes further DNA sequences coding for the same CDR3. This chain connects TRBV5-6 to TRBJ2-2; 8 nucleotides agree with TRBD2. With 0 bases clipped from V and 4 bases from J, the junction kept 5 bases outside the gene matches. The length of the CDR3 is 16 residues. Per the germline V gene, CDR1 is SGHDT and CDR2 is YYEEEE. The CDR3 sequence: CASSLGLAGTTGELFF. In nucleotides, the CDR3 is TGTGCCAGCAGCTTGGGGTTAGCGGGAACCACCGGGGAGCTGTTTTTT. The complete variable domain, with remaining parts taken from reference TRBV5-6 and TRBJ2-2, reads DAGVTQSPTHLIKTRGQQVTLRCSPKSGHDTVSWYQQALGQGPQFIFQYYEEEERQRGNFPDRFSGHQFPNYSSELNVNALLLGDSALYLCASSLGLAGTTGELFFGEGSRLTVL.

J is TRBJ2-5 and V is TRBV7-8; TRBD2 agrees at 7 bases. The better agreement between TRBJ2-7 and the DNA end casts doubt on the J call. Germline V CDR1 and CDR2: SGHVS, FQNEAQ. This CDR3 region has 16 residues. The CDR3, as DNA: TGTGCCAGCAGCTTATCCGTTGGCGGGAGCTCCTACGAGCAGTACTTC. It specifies CASSLSVGGSSYEQYF.

The CDR3 nucleotides are TGTGCCAGCACCCATAGCGGGAGGCAGGCAGATACGCAGTATTTT. It encodes CASTHSGRQADTQYF. This chain connects TRBV27 to TRBJ2-3, with 10 bases aligning to TRBD2. Per the germline V gene, CDR1 is MNHEY and CDR2 is SMNVEV (reference sequence). The CDR3 consists of 15 residues. V lost 7 bases to trimming and J lost 4 bases; unmatched junction nucleotides: 8.

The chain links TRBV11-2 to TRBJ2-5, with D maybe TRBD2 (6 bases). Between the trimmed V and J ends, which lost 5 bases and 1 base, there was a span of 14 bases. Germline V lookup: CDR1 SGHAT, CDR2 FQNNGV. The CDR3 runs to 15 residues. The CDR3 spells CASSPPGLPQETQYF. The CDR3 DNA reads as TGTGCCAGCAGCCCGCCCGGACTACCCCAAGAGACCCAGTACTTC.

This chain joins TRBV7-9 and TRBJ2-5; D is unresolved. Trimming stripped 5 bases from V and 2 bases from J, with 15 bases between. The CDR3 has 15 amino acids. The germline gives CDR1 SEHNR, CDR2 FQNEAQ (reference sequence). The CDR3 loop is CASSVRIVKQETQYF. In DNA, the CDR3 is TGTGCCAGCAGCGTAAGAATAGTGAAACAAGAGACCCAGTACTTC.

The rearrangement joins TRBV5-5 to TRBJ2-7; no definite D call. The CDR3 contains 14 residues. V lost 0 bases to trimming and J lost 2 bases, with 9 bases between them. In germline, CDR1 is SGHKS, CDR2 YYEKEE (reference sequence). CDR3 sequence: CASSLVRGTYEQYF. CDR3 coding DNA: TGTGCCAGCAGCTTGGTGCGTGGAACCTACGAGCAGTACTTC.

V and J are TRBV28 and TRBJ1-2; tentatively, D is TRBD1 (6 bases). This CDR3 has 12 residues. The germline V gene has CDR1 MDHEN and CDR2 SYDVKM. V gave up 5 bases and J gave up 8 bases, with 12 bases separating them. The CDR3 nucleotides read TGTGCCAGCAGTCCGACAGGTATCGGCTACACCTTC. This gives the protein CASSPTGIGYTF.

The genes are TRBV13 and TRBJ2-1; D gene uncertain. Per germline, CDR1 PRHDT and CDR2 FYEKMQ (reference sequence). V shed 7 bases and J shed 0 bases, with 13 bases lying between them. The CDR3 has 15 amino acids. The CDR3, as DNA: TGTGCCAGCACCCCCGGGCGGAGCTCCTACAATGAGCAGTTCTTC. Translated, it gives CASTPGRSSYNEQFF.

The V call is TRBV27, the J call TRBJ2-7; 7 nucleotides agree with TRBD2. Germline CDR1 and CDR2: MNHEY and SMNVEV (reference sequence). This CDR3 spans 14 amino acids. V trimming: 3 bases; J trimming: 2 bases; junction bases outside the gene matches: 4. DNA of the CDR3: TGTGCCAGCAGTTTGGGGAGCGGGGCCTACGAGCAGTACTTC. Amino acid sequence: CASSLGSGAYEQYF.

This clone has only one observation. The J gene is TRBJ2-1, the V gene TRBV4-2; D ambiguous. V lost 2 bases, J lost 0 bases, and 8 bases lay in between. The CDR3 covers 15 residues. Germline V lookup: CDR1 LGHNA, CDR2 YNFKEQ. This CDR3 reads CASSQSASSYNEQFF. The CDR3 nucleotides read TGTGCCAGCAGCCAAAGCGCTAGCTCCTACAATGAGCAGTTCTTC.

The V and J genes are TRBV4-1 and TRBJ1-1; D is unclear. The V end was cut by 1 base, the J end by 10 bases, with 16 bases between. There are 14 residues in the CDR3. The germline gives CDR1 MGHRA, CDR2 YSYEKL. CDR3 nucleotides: TGCGCCAGCAGCCAAGCTCTTGACCCGGCGGGAGCTTTCTTT. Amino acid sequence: CASSQALDPAGAFF.

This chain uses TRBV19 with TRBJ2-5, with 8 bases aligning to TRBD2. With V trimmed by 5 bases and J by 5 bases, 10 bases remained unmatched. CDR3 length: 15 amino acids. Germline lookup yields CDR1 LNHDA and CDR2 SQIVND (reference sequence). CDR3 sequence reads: CASSPPGLVGETQYF. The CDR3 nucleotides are TGTGCCAGTAGTCCCCCGGGACTAGTTGGGGAGACCCAGTACTTC.

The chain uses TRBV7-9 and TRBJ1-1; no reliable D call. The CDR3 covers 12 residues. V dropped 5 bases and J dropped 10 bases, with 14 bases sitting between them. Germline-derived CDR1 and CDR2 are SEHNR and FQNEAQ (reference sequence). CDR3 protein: CASSLFLEGAFF. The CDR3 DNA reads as TGTGCCAGCAGCCTTTTCCTGGAGGGAGCTTTCTTT.

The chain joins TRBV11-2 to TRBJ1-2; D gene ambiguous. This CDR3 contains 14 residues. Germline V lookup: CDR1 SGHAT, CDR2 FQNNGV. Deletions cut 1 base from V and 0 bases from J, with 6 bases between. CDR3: CASSLGGTNYGYTF. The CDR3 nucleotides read TGTGCCAGCAGCTTAGGTGGAACTAACTATGGCTACACCTTC.

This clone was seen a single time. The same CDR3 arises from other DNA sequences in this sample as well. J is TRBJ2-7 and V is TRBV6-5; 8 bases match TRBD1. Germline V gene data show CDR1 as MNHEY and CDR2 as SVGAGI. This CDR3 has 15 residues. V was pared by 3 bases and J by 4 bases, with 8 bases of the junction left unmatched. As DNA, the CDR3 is TGTGCCAGCAGTTATTCGACAGGGGAGGCGTACGAGCAGTACTTC. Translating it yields CASSYSTGEAYEQYF.

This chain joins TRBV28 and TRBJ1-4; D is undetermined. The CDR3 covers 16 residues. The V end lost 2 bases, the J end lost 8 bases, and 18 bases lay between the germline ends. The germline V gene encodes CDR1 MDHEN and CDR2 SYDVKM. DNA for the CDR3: TGTGCCAGCAGTTTACCGATTACGGGGAAACGAGAAAAACTGTTTTTT. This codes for CASSLPITGKREKLFF.

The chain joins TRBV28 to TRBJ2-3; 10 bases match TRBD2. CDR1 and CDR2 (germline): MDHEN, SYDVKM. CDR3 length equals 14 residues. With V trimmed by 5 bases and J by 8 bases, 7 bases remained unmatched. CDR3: CASSVVAGGLTQYF. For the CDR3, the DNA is TGTGCCAGCAGTGTCGTAGCGGGAGGTCTTACGCAGTATTTT.

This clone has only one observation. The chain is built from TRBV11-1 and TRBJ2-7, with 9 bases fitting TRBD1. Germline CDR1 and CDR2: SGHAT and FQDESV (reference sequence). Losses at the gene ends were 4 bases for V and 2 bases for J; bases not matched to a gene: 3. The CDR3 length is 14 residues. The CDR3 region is CASSWGQGAYEQYF. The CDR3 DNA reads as TGTGCCAGCAGCTGGGGACAGGGCGCCTACGAGCAGTACTTC.

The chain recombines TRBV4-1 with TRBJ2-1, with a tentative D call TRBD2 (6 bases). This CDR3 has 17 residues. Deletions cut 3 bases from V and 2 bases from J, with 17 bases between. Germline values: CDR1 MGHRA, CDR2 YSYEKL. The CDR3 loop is CASSHPMTSFPYNEQFF. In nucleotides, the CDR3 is TGCGCCAGCAGCCACCCTATGACTAGTTTTCCCTACAATGAGCAGTTCTTC.